The 18 T cell receptor beta chains below come from one sample, sequenced in a study of blood T cells in healthy people across ages. A second PCR of 7 to 11 cycles used a sample-barcoded 5' primer and a J-beta primer mix. TCRdb fed the 5' RACE reads into MiXCR, producing one record per CDR3 protein. The sample has roughly 1.9 million distinct CDR3 sequences, around 40% seen once. Specimen: blood. The receptors originated from a human donor in good health.

The table lists this clonotype with a few counts. The chain has TRBV24-1 and TRBJ2-7; D remains unclear. The CDR3 runs 15 residues. V shed 3 bases and J shed 5 bases, with 16 bases lying between them. Germline V gene data show CDR1 as KGHDR and CDR2 as SFDVKD. The CDR3 coding sequence is TGTGCCACCAGTGATCCCGGGCAGCGCTACGACGAGCAGTACTTC. Translated, it gives CATSDPGQRYDEQYF.

The V call is TRBV10-3, the J call TRBJ1-6; D not certain. Germline V gene data show CDR1 as ENHRY and CDR2 as SYGVKD. V lost 6 bases and J lost 14, with 20 bases in between. This CDR3 contains 14 residues. In DNA, the CDR3 is TGTGCCATCAGGAACGGCACCGTCGGTGGGGCCCTCCACTTT. It is translated as CAIRNGTVGGALHF.

The DNA of the CDR3 is TGTGCCAGCAGTAAACGCGGGACGCTGGACGAGCAGTACTTC. It is translated as CASSKRGTLDEQYF. The chain couples TRBV6-2 or TRBV6-3 to TRBJ2-7; D possibly corresponds to TRBD2 (6 bases). V lost 5 bases and J 5 bases, leaving 16 bases between the germline ends. Germline assignment: CDR1 MNHEY and CDR2 SVGEGT. The CDR3 extends over 14 amino acids.

This clonotype was recorded a few times. The rearrangement joins TRBV5-1 to TRBJ1-4; D possibly corresponds to TRBD1 (5 bases). Germline lookup yields CDR1 SGHRS and CDR2 YFSETQ. The CDR3 is made up of 15 amino acids. V was cut by 4 bases and J by 6 bases, with 16 bases left in between. CDR3 coding DNA: TGCGCCAGCAGCCCGCTGTGGGGACCTGATGAAAAACTGTTTTTT. Translated, it gives CASSPLWGPDEKLFF.

Turning to this clonotype: A much larger clonotype is one base distant, so this may be a read error. This chain links TRBV7-2 with TRBJ2-4, with a tentative D call TRBD1 (5 bases). CDR1 and CDR2 (germline): SGHTA, FQGNSA. The V end was cut by 4 bases, the J end by 6 bases, with 16 bases between. The CDR3 consists of 15 residues. The CDR3 loop is CASSSTASGRNIQYF. The CDR3, as DNA: TGTGCCAGCAGCTCGACAGCATCTGGCAGAAACATTCAGTACTTC. The variable domain in full, with the rest retrieved from reference TRBV7-2 and TRBJ2-4, is GAGVSQSPSNKVTEKGKDVELRCDPISGHTALYWYRQSLGQGLEFLIYFQGNSAPDKSGLPSDRFSAERTGGSVSTLTIQRTQQEDSAVYLCASSSTASGRNIQYFGAGTRLSVL.

This clonotype was observed a few times. One end of the junction fails to match germline, which may point to a read error. The rearrangement uses TRBV24-1 and TRBJ2-5, with a possible D match to TRBD1 (6 bases). This CDR3 has 15 amino acids. Germline V gives CDR1 KGHDR, CDR2 SFDVKD. The CDR3 region is CATSDSGQIQETQYF. The CDR3 DNA is TGTGCCACCAGTGATTCAGGACAGATCCAAGAGACTCAGTACTTC.

This sequence joins TRBV5-1 and TRBJ2-4; 7 bases match TRBD1. The last part of the DNA fits TRBJ2-7 better; the J call may be wrong. The germline V gene encodes CDR1 SGHRS and CDR2 YFSETQ. There are 13 residues in the CDR3. DNA for the CDR3: TGCGCCAGCAGCTTGGAGACAGGGTTCGAGCAGTACTTC. Translating it yields CASSLETGFEQYF.

The chain couples TRBV7-3 to TRBJ2-1; 8 nucleotides line up with TRBD2. This CDR3 has 16 amino acids. With V trimmed by 5 bases and J by 7 bases, 13 bases remained unmatched. In germline, CDR1 is SGHTA, CDR2 FQGTGA. CDR3 nucleotides: TGTGCCAGCAGCCCCCGGCGGGGGGAGGGGTTAAATGAGCAGTTCTTC. Encoded protein: CASSPRRGEGLNEQFF. The full variable domain, completed using reference TRBV7-3 and TRBJ2-1, is GAGVSQTPSNKVTEKGKYVELRCDPISGHTALYWYRQSLGQGPEFLIYFQGTGAADDSGLPNDRFFAVRPEGSVSTLKIQRTERGDSAVYLCASSPRRGEGLNEQFFGPGTRLTVL.

This clonotype was counted a few times. The chain links TRBV4-3 to TRBJ1-2, with D possibly being TRBD1 (6 bases). Germline V gene sequence: CDR1 LGHNA, CDR2 YSLEER. This CDR3 region has 15 residues. The V end lost 5 bases, the J end lost 5 bases, and 18 bases lay between the germline ends. CDR3 residues: CASSSSTRGAYGYTF. CDR3 DNA: TGCGCCAGCAGCTCCTCGACTAGGGGGGCTTATGGCTACACCTTC.

The sample holds a few counts of this clonotype. The gene calls are TRBV28 and TRBJ2-7; 8 nucleotides align to TRBD1. Germline V gives CDR1 MDHEN, CDR2 SYDVKM. V shed 6 bases, J shed 4 bases, and the junction held 8 bases outside the gene matches. The CDR3 is 14 residues long. The DNA for the CDR3 is TGTGCCAGCAGAAGGACAGGGCTTGTGTACGAGCAGTACTTC. Translation gives CASRRTGLVYEQYF.

The V gene is TRBV20-1, the J gene TRBJ1-5, with D uncertain. The CDR3 is made up of 16 amino acids. V gave up 0 bases and J gave up 6 bases, with 18 bases separating them. CDR1 is DFQATT and CDR2 is SNEGSKA in the germline V gene (reference sequence). The CDR3 nucleotides read TGCAGTGCTAGAGATCGAAGTTGGGGAGTGTCTCAGCCCCAGCATTTT. It is translated as CSARDRSWGVSQPQHF.

This clonotype was observed many times. The V call is TRBV4-1, the J call TRBJ1-2; no clear D gene. The CDR3 covers 12 residues. The germline V gene has CDR1 MGHRA and CDR2 YSYEKL. Trimming shortened V by 1 base and J by 2 bases, and 2 bases separated the two germline ends. CDR3 amino acids: CASSQANYGYTF. The DNA of the CDR3 is TGCGCCAGCAGCCAAGCGAACTATGGCTACACCTTC.

This clonotype has just a few counts. The rearrangement uses TRBV7-8 and TRBJ1-5; unclear D gene. V lost 5 bases to trimming and J lost 0 bases, with 17 bases between them. The CDR3 is made up of 17 amino acids. Germline loops: CDR1 SGHVS, CDR2 FQNEAQ. CDR3 nucleotides: TGTGCCAGCAGCCACTACGGGGATGCAGTTAGCAATCAGCCCCAGCATTTT. Protein: CASSHYGDAVSNQPQHF.

J is TRBJ2-3 and V is TRBV7-9; the D gene is possibly TRBD1 (6 bases). Germline CDR1 reads SEHNR; CDR2 reads FQNEAQ (reference sequence). The CDR3 extends over 16 amino acids. The V gene lost 1 base and the J gene lost 2 bases, with 13 bases spanning the gap. Written as DNA, the CDR3 is TGTGCCAGCAGCTTAGACCGGGACACCTACACAGATACGCAGTATTTT. This gives the protein CASSLDRDTYTDTQYF.

This clonotype was counted only a few times. The gene calls are TRBV6-2 or TRBV6-3 and TRBJ2-7; weak D call: TRBD2 (5 bases). V was trimmed by 5 bases and J by 1 base, leaving 9 bases between them. This CDR3 spans 13 amino acids. The V gene's germline CDR1 is MNHEY and CDR2 SVGEGT. The CDR3 DNA is TGTGCCAGCAGTGAGCGGAGATCCTACGAGCAGTACTTC. Translated, it gives CASSERRSYEQYF.

V gene TRBV7-9 combines with J gene TRBJ2-1; 7 bases agree with TRBD2. V gave up 5 bases and J gave up 8 bases; unmatched junction bases: 9. There are 14 residues in the CDR3. Germline V gene sequence: CDR1 SEHNR, CDR2 FQNEAQ (reference sequence). The CDR3 coding sequence is TGTGCCAGCAGCCCTTGGGGGGAGGGCCATGAGCAGTTCTTC. It is translated as CASSPWGEGHEQFF. Supplemented by reference TRBV7-9 and TRBJ2-1, the full variable domain reads DTGVSQNPRHKITKRGQNVTFRCDPISEHNRLYWYRQTLGQGPEFLTYFQNEAQLEKSRLLSDRFSAERPKGSFSTLEIQRTEQGDSAMYLCASSPWGEGHEQFFGPGTRLTVL.

The rearrangement joins TRBV21-1 to TRBJ2-7; TRBD2 is the table's D call, not checked against the DNA. TRBV21-1 is a pseudogene locus. This CDR3 contains 20 residues. CDR3 nucleotides: TGTGCCAGCAGCAAACTGGTAGCGGGGGGTCAAAAACTCAGGGTTTACGAGCAGTACTTC. Protein sequence: CASSKLVAGGQKLRVYEQYF.

The chain has TRBV12-5 and TRBJ2-1; TRBD1 matches 7 bases. The junction had 7 bases not matched to a gene; V was cut back by 1 base and J by 4 bases. CDR1 and CDR2 (germline): LGHNT, FRNRAP. The CDR3 sequence is 16 residues long. The CDR3 bases are TGTGCTAGTGGTTTGGGAACTGGACAGGAATACAATGAGCAGTTCTTC. Translation gives CASGLGTGQEYNEQFF.